This T cell receptor beta chain appears in the sequencing data of a study of blood T cell repertoires in COVID-19. Study in general: Samples of COVID-19 (acute and convalescent) were obtained from the United States, Italy and Spain. From T cells, B-cell-depleted T cells, or PBMCs came the material, which was cDNA or gDNA.

Clones were sequenced by immunoSEQ multiplex PCR, and TCRdb holds only the in-frame ones, with some missing. The sample comprises over 300,000 clones, around 87% of which are singletons, and 0.95% to 1% rests with the top ten. The V gene's germline CDR1 is MGHRA and CDR2 YSYEKL. The CDR3 contains 17 residues. Trimming took 5 bases from V and 5 from J; bases not matched to a gene: 15. The receptor was isolated from a woman under 40 with acute COVID-19. The chain employs TRBV4-1 and TRBJ2-1; the match to TRBD2 covers 7 bases. Sample: PBMCs or T cells enriched from blood (not recorded which). The CDR3 sequence: CASSKVAGASGDNEQFF. The CDR3 nucleotides are TGCGCCAGCAGCAAGGTCGCCGGGGCTAGCGGAGACAATGAGCAGTTCTTC.